This T cell receptor (beta chain) was recovered during a study of blood T cells in healthy people across ages. Using a J-beta primer mix together with a sample-barcoded 5' primer, a second PCR was run for about 7 to 12 cycles. TCRdb re-called the 5' RACE reads with MiXCR, one entry per CDR3 protein. The table records approximately 900,000 distinct CDR3 sequences, about 27% of them present only once. The ends were cut back, 0 bases at V and 0 bases at J, with 9 bases in the middle. Germline V CDR1 and CDR2: SGHDN, FVKESK. The CDR3 has 15 residues. Each donor supplied approximately 10 milliliters of peripheral blood. This sample also appeared in a second study, on T cells of mothers and their children. According to that study: Reverse transcription into cDNA received all extracted RNA, at approximately 1.4 ug per 15 ul.

This TCR was sampled from a woman between 35 and 50 years old in good health. This chain connects TRBV14 to TRBJ2-7; possible D gene TRBD2, 5 bases. The material sequenced was blood. As DNA, the CDR3 is TGTGCCAGCAGCCAAGATGGTGACTACTCCTACGAGCAGTACTTC. The encoded protein is CASSQDGDYSYEQYF.